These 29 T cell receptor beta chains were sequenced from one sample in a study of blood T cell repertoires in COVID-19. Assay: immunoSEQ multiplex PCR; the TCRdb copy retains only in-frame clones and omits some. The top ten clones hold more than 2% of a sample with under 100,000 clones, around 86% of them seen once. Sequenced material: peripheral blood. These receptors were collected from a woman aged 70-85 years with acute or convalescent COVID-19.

CDR3 DNA sequence: TGTGCCAGCAGTGAAAGGACAGGGCCGAACACTGAAGCTTTCTTT. Its protein is CASSERTGPNTEAFF. The V call is TRBV2, the J call TRBJ1-1; TRBD1 agrees at 8 bases. V lost 2 bases, J lost 1 base, and 3 bases stayed unmatched. This CDR3 contains 15 residues. CDR1 is SNHLY, CDR2 FYNNEI, per germline.

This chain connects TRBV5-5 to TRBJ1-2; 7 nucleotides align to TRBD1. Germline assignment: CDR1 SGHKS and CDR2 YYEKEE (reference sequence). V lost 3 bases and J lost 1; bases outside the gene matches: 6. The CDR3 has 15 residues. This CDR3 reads CASSSGDSYNYGYTF. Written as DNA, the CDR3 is TGTGCCAGCAGCTCCGGGGACAGCTATAACTATGGCTACACCTTC.

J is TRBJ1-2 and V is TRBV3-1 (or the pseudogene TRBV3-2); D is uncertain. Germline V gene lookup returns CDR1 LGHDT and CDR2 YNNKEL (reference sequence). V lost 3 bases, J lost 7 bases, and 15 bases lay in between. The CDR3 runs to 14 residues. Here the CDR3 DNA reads TGTGCCAGCAGCCAGTCGGTTCTTCGGTTTGGCTACACCTTC. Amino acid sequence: CASSQSVLRFGYTF.

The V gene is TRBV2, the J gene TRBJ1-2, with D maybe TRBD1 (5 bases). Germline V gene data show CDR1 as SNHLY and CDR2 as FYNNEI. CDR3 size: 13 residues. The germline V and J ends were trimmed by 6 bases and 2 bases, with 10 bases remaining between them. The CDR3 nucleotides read TGTGCCAGCAGCCCCGACAGCAACTATGGCTACACCTTC. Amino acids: CASSPDSNYGYTF.

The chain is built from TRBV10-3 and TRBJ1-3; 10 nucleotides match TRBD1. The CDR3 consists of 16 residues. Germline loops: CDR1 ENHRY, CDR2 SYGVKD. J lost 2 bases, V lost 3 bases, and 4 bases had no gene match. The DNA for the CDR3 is TGTGCCATCAGTGAACCGGGACAGGGGACTGGAAACACCATATATTTT. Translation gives CAISEPGQGTGNTIYF.

CDR3 loop: CASSFQGDEQFF. CDR3 nucleotides: TGCGCCAGCAGCTTTCAAGGGGATGAGCAGTTCTTC. The J gene is TRBJ2-1, the V gene TRBV5-1, with a possible D match to TRBD1 (5 bases). The germline gives CDR1 SGHRS, CDR2 YFSETQ. V was pared by 2 bases and J by 8 bases, with 8 bases between. This CDR3 region has 12 residues.

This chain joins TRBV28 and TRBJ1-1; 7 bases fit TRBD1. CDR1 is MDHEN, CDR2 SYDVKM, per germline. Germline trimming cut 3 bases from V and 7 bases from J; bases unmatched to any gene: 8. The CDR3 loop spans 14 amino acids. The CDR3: CASSFLGQTIEAFF. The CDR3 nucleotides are TGTGCCAGCAGTTTTTTGGGACAGACGATTGAAGCTTTCTTT. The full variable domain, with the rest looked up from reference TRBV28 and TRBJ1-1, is DVKVTQSSRYLVKRTGEKVFLECVQDMDHENMFWYRQDPGLGLRLIYFSYDVKMKEKGDIPEGYSVSREKKERFSLILESASTNQTSMYLCASSFLGQTIEAFFGQGTRLTVV.

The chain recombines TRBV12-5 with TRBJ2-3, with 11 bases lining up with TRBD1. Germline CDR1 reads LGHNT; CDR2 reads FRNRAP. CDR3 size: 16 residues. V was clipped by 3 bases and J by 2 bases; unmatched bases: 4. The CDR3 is CASGFPGQGVTDTQYF. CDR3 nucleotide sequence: TGTGCTAGTGGTTTCCCGGGACAGGGGGTCACAGATACGCAGTATTTT.

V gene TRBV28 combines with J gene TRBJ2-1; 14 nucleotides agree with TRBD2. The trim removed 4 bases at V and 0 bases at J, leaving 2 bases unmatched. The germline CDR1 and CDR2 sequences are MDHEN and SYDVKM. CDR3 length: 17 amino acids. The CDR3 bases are TGTGCCAGCAGTTCCGGGACTAGCGGGAGCTCCTACAATGAGCAGTTCTTC. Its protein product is CASSSGTSGSSYNEQFF.

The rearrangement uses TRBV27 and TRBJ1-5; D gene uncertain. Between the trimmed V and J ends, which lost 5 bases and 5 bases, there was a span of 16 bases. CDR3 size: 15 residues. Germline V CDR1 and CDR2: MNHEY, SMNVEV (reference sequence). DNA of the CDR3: TGTGCCAGCAGTCCACGAAGTTTGCAGGATCAGCCCCAGCATTTT. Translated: CASSPRSLQDQPQHF.

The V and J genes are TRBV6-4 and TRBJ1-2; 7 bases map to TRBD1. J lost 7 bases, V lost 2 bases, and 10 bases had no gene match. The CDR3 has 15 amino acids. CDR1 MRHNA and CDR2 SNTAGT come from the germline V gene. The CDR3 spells CASSDTPDRVGGYTF. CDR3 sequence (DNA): TGTGCCAGCAGTGACACCCCTGACAGGGTCGGTGGCTACACCTTC.

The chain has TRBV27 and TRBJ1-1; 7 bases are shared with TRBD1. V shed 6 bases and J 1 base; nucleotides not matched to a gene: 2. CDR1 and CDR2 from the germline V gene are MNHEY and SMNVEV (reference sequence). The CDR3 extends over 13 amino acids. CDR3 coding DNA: TGTGCCAGCAGGTGGGACAGGAACACTGAAGCTTTCTTT. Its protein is CASRWDRNTEAFF.

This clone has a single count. Written as DNA, the CDR3 is TGTGCCAGCAGCTTACAGGGGGCGATCGGGGAGCTGTTTTTT. It specifies CASSLQGAIGELFF. The chain combines TRBV5-4 with TRBJ2-2; 9 bases are a match to TRBD1. In germline, CDR1 is SGHNT, CDR2 YYREEE (reference sequence). This CDR3 is 14 amino acids long. V trimming: 2 bases; J trimming: 7 bases; junction bases outside the gene matches: 3.

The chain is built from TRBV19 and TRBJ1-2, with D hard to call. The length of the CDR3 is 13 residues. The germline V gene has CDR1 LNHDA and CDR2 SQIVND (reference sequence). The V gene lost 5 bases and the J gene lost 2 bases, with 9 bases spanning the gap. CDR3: CASSSGGNYGYTF. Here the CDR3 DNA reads TGTGCCAGTAGTTCTGGCGGAAACTATGGCTACACCTTC.

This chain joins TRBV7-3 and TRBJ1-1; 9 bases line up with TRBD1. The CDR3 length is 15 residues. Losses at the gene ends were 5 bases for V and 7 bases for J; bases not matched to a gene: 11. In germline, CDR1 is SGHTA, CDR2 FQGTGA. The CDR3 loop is CASSPTTPGQGEAFF. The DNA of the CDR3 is TGTGCCAGCAGCCCTACAACCCCGGGACAGGGTGAAGCTTTCTTT.

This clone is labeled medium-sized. Here the CDR3 DNA reads TGTGCCATCGGGACAGTGTCAAGCGGGGCCAACGTCCTGACTTTC. Translating it yields CAIGTVSSGANVLTF. This chain joins TRBV10-3 and TRBJ2-6; the match to TRBD1 covers 7 bases. Germline values: CDR1 ENHRY, CDR2 SYGVKD. Trimming took 8 bases from V and 4 from J; bases not matched to a gene: 8. This CDR3 contains 15 residues.

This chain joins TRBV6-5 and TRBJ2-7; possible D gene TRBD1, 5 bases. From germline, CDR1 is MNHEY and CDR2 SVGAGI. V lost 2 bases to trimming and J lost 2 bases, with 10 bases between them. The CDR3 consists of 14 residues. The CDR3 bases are TGTGCCAGCAGTTACGGACATCTACCCTACGAGCAGTACTTC. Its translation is CASSYGHLPYEQYF.

CDR3 in DNA: TGTGCCAGCAGCCCGACAGTCACCAACTATGGCTACACCTTC. Protein: CASSPTVTNYGYTF. This rearrangement joins TRBV27 to TRBJ1-2; perhaps TRBD1 as D (5 bases). This CDR3 comprises 14 residues. V was cut by 6 bases and J by 2 bases, with 13 bases left in between. In germline, CDR1 is MNHEY, CDR2 SMNVEV (reference sequence).

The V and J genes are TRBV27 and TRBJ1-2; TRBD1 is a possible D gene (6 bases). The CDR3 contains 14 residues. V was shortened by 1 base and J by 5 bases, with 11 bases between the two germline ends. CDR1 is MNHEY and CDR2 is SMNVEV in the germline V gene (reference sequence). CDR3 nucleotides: TGTGCCAGCAGTTTATGGGGGGGGCTTTATGGCTACACCTTC. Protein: CASSLWGGLYGYTF.

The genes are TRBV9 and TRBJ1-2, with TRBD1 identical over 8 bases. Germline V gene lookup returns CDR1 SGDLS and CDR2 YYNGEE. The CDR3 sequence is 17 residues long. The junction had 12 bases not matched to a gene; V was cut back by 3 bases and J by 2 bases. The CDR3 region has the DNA TGTGCCAGCAGCGAACCGTCATTAGGGACAGGAAACTATGGCTACACCTTC. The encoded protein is CASSEPSLGTGNYGYTF. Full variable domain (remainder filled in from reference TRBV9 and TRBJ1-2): DSGVTQTPKHLITATGQRVTLRCSPRSGDLSVYWYQQSLDQGLQFLIQYYNGEERAKGNILERFSAQQFPDLHSELNLSSLELGDSALYFCASSEPSLGTGNYGYTFGSGTRLTVV.

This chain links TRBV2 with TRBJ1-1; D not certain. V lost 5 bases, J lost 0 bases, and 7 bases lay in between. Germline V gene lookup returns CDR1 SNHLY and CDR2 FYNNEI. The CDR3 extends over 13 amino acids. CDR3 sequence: CASSPQLNTEAFF. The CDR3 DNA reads TGTGCCAGCAGTCCCCAGTTGAACACTGAAGCTTTCTTT.

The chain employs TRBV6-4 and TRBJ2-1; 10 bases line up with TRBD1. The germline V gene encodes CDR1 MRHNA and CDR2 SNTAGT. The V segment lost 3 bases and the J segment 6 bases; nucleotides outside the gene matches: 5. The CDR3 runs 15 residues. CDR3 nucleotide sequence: TGTGCCAGCAGTGAGGGGACAGGGGTTTTCAATGAGCAGTTCTTC. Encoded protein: CASSEGTGVFNEQFF.

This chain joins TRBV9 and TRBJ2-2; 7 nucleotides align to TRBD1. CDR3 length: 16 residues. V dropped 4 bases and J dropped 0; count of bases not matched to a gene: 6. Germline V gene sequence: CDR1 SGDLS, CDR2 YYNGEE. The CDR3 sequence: CASSPRDRPNTGELFF. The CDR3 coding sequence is TGTGCCAGCAGCCCACGGGACAGACCGAACACCGGGGAGCTGTTTTTT.

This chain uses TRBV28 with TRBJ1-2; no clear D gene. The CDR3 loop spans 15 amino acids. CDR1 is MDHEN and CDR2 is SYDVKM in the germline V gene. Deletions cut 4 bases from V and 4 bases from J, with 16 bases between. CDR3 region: CASSSPEATLYGYTF. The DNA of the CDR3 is TGTGCCAGCAGTTCCCCCGAAGCGACCCTCTATGGCTACACCTTC.

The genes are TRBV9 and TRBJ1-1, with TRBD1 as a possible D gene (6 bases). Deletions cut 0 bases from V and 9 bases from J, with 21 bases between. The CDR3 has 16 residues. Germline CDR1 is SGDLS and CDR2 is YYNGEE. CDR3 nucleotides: TGTGCCAGCAGCGTAGACCCCGGGACAATGCCTAGGAAAGCTTTCTTT. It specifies CASSVDPGTMPRKAFF.

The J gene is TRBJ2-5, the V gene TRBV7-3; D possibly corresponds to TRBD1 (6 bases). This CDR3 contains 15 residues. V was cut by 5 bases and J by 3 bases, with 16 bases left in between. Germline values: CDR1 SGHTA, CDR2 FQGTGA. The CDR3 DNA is TGTGCCAGCAGCCAGGGGCTTAACCACGAAGAGACCCAGTACTTC. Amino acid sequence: CASSQGLNHEETQYF.

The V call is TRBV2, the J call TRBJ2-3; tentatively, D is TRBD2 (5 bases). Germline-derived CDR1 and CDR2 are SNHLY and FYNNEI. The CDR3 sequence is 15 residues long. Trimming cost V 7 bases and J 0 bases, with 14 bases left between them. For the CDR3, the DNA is TGTGCCAGCACGGGGAGTCACTCTAGCACAGATACGCAGTATTTT. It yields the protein CASTGSHSSTDTQYF.

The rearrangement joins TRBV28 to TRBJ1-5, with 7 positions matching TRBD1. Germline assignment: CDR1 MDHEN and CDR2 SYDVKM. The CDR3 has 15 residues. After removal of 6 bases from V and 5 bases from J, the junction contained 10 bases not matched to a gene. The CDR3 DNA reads TGTGCCAGCAGCCGACAGGGACCCCCTTATCAGCCCCAGCATTTT. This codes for CASSRQGPPYQPQHF. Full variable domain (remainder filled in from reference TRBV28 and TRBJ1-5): DVKVTQSSRYLVKRTGEKVFLECVQDMDHENMFWYRQDPGLGLRLIYFSYDVKMKEKGDIPEGYSVSREKKERFSLILESASTNQTSMYLCASSRQGPPYQPQHFGDGTRLSIL.

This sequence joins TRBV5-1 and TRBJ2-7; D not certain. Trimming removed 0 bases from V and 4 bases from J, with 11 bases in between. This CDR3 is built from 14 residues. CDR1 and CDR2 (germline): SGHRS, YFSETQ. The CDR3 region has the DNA TGCGCCAGCAGCTTGGGGGTGTCAGGTTACGAGCAGTACTTC. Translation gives CASSLGVSGYEQYF.